This T cell receptor beta chain derives from a study of T cell changes during pregnancy in multiple sclerosis. The CDR3 sequence is 13 residues long. Trimming took 5 bases from V and 6 from J; bases not matched to a gene: 2. Per the germline V gene, CDR1 is LNHDA and CDR2 is SQIVND (reference sequence). Using immunoSEQ multiplex PCR, the repertoire was profiled, and TCRdb retains in-frame clones only, with some absent. The table lists approximately 66,000 clones, approximately 92% of them singletons, with around 2% in the top ten. The receptor's source is a female donor in good health, enrolled as a control in a pregnancy study. This specimen consisted of peripheral blood, obtained in the third trimester of pregnancy. The V and J genes are TRBV19 and TRBJ1-1, with TRBD1 matching over 11 bases. The CDR3, as DNA: TGTGCCAGTAGTGGACAGGGGGCCTCTGAAGCTTTCTTT. Protein product: CASSGQGASEAFF. The whole variable domain, remainder taken from reference TRBV19 and TRBJ1-1, is DGGITQSPKYLFRKEGQNVTLSCEQNLNHDAMYWYRQDPGQGLRLIYYSQIVNDFQKGDIAEGYSVSREKKESFPLTVTSAQKNPTAFYLCASSGQGASEAFFGQGTRLTVV.